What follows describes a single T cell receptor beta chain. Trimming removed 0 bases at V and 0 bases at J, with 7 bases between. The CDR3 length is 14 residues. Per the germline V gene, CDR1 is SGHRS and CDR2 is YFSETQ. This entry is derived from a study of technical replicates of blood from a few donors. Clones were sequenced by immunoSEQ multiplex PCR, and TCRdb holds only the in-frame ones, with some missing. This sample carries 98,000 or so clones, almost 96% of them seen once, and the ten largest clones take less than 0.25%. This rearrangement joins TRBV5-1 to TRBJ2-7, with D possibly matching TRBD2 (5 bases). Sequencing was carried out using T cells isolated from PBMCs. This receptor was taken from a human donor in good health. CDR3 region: CASSLDGVSYEQYF. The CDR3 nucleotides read TGCGCCAGCAGCTTGGACGGGGTCTCCTACGAGCAGTACTTC. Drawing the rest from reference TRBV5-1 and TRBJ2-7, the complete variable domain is KAGVTQTPRYLIKTRGQQVTLSCSPISGHRSVSWYQQTPGQGLQFLFEYFSETQRNKGNFPGRFSGRQFSNSRSEMNVSTLELGDSALYLCASSLDGVSYEQYFGPGTRLTVT.